This paragraph reports one T cell receptor (beta chain). The specificity of this receptor is unknown. Base qualities are not provided; no much larger clone lies one nucleotide away. Sequencing instrument: Illumina NovaSeq 6000. TCRalpha and TCRbeta cDNA libraries were built by 5'RACE with constant-segment primers, adding sample barcodes and unique molecular identifiers. Trizol reagent was used to extract RNA from every sample. Amplification of the libraries took two PCR steps, and the second step added a second sample barcode plus Illumina TruSeq adapters. The libraries were sequenced on an Illumina NovaSeq using 2 x 150 bp paired-end reads. Processing in the source paper ran as follows. Reads were demultiplexed and collapsed into UMI-guided consensus sequences with migec v1.2.7. Using mixcr v2.1.11, the UMI consensuses were aligned to TRA and TRB V and J templates and assembled into clonotypes. Clonotypes were classified as expanded or contracted when called significant by both edgeR and NoisET, with noise models trained on biological replicates. For edgeR calls, a false discovery rate-adjusted p below 0.01 and a log2 fold-change threshold of 1 were applied. PCA with hierarchical clustering of max-normalized trajectories of the 1000 most abundant clonotypes was used as exploratory dynamics analysis. Separately sequenced CD4+ and CD8+ repertoires were used to assign the CD4 or CD8 phenotype of responding clones. TCRdb ran its own pipeline on the public reads, namely fastp trimming at Q25 and MiXCR clone calling, and kept in-frame beta chains. Under each unique CDR3 protein, matching rows form one entry showing the most common genes and DNA. The V and J calls were determined by TCRdb, not by the authors. For this sample the table gives 270,000 or so distinct CDR3 sequences, of which around 17% were detected only once. The ten largest clones capture around 23% of the sample.

The data derive from a study of T-cell memory formation after mild COVID-19 (dated by TCRdb to the early 2020s). Regarding the complete study: Most TCR sequence clusters were specific to one of the two donors. T-cell clones expanding and contracting after mild COVID-19 in a couple of donors were tracked by longitudinal TCRalpha and TCRbeta repertoire sequencing. Two young, previously healthy adult volunteers made up the cohort, one male and one female.

Via the germline V gene, CDR1 is SGHVS and CDR2 FNYEAQ. From the cysteine up to the phenylalanine, the CDR3 has a length of 13 residues. CDR3 DNA is the only sequence kept; it has 39 bases, read in frame from the first base. V loses 9 bases, J loses 1 base, and the germline ends lie 12 bases apart. Ficoll-Paque density gradient centrifugation was used to isolate PBMCs. Study-wide conclusions, independent of this receptor: The study included only two mild cases, and larger cohorts that include severe cases with pre-infection samples were judged to be necessary. Clones that contracted from day 15 to 85 showed balanced CD4/CD8 phenotypes, whereas a second wave of clones that expanded from day 15 to 37 leaned towards CD4+. Contracting CD4+ clones were located mainly in the CM and EM memory subsets, whereas CD8+ clones were found to be enriched in EMRA. The detection of some responding clones in pre-infection memory suggests that pre-existing cross-reactive memory T cells joined the SARS-CoV-2 response. SARS-CoV-2 specificity was not confirmed for the second-wave clones peaking on day 37.

Sequenced material: PBMCs or a T cell subset sorted from them (not recorded which). The chain joins TRBV7-6 to TRBJ1-1; TRBD1 is a weak D gene call, 6 bases matching. This TCR was sampled from a man aged 18 to 35 who had mild COVID-19 (a few samples of this study predate the infection). The sample titles of this study are shuffled in the database, so cell type and time point are left out; the donor was told from shared clones. The CDR3 protein sequence reads: CASVTGPNTEAFF. The nucleotides read TGTGCCAGTGTGACAGGACCGAACACTGAAGCTTTCTTT.